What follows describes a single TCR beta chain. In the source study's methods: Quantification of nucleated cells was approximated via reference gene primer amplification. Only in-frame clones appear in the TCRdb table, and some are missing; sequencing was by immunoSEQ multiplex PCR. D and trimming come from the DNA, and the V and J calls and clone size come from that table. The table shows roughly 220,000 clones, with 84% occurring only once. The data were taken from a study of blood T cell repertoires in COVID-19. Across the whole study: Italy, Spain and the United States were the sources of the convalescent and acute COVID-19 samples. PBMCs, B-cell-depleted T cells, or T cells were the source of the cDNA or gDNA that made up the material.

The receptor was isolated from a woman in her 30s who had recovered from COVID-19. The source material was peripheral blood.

In nucleotides, the CDR3 is TGTGCCAGTAGTGGAACAGTCACTAATGAAAAACTGTTTTTT. Protein sequence: CASSGTVTNEKLFF. The chain has TRBV19 and TRBJ1-4; no clear D gene. CDR3 length: 14 amino acids. The V and J ends lost 5 bases and 2 bases respectively, with 9 bases between them. Per the germline V gene, CDR1 is LNHDA and CDR2 is SQIVND (reference sequence).